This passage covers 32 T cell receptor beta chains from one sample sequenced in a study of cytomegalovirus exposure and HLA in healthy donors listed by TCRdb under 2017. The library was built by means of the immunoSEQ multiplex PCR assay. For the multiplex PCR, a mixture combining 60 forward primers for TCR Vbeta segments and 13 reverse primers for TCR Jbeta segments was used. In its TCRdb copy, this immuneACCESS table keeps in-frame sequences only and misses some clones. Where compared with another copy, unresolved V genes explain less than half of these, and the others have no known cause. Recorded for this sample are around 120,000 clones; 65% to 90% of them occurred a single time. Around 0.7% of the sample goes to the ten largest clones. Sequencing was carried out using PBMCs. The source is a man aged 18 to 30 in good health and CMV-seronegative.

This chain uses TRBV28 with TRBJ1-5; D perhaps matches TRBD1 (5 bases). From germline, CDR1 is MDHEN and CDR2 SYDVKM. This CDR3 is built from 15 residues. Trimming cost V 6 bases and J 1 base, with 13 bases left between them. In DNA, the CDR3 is TGTGCCAGCAGCATTGCAGGGCCGAGCAATCAGCCCCAGCATTTT. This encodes CASSIAGPSNQPQHF. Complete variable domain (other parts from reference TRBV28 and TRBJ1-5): DVKVTQSSRYLVKRTGEKVFLECVQDMDHENMFWYRQDPGLGLRLIYFSYDVKMKEKGDIPEGYSVSREKKERFSLILESASTNQTSMYLCASSIAGPSNQPQHFGDGTRLSIL.

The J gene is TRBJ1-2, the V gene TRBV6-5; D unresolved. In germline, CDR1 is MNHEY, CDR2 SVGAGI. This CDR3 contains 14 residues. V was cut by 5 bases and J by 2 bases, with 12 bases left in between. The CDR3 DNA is TGTGCCAGCAGTCCGACCAGGCCCAACTATGGCTACACCTTC. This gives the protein CASSPTRPNYGYTF.

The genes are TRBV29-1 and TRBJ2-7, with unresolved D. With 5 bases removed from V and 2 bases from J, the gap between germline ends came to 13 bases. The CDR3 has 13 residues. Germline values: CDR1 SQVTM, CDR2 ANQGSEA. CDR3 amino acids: CSVMKELPYEQYF. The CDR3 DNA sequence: TGCAGCGTTATGAAGGAACTACCCTACGAGCAGTACTTC.

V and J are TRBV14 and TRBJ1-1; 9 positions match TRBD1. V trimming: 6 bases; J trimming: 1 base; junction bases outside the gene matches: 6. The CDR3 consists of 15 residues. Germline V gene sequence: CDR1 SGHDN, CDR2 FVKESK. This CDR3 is CASSPTGGANTEAFF. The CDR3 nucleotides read TGTGCCAGCAGTCCTACAGGGGGCGCGAACACTGAAGCTTTCTTT. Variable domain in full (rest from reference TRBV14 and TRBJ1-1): EAGVTQFPSHSVIEKGQTVTLRCDPISGHDNLYWYRRVMGKEIKFLLHFVKESKQDESGMPNNRFLAERTGGTYSTLKVQPAELEDSGVYFCASSPTGGANTEAFFGQGTRLTVV.

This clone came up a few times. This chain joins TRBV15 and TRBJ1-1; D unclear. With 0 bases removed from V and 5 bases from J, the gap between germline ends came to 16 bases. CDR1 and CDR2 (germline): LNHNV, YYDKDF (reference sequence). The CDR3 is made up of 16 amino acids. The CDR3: CATSRDFATIRTEAFF. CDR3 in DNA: TGTGCCACCAGCAGAGATTTCGCAACGATCAGAACTGAAGCTTTCTTT. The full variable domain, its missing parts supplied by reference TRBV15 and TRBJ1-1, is DAMVIQNPRYQVTQFGKPVTLSCSQTLNHNVMYWYQQKSSQAPKLLFHYYDKDFNNEADTPDNFQSRRPNTSFCFLDIRSPGLGDTAMYLCATSRDFATIRTEAFFGQGTRLTVV.

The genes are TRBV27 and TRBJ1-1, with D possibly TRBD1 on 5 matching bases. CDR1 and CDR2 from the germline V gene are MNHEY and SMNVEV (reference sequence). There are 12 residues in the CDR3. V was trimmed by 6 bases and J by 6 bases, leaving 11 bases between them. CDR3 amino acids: CASRRGVAEAFF. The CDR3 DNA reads TGTGCCAGCAGACGGGGGGTGGCTGAAGCTTTCTTT.

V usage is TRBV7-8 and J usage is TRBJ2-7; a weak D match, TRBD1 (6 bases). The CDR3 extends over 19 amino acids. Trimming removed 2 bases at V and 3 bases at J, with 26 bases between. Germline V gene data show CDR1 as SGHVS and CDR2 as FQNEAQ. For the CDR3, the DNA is TGTGCCAGCAGCTTATTACAGGGAGAACTATGGGGTACGGACTACGAGCAGTACTTC. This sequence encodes CASSLLQGELWGTDYEQYF.

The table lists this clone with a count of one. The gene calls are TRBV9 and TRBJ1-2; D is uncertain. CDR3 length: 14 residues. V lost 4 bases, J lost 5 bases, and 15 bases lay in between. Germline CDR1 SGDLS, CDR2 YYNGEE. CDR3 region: CASSPPGQIYGYTF. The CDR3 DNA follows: TGTGCCAGCAGCCCCCCCGGTCAAATTTATGGCTACACCTTC. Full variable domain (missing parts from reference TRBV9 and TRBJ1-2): DSGVTQTPKHLITATGQRVTLRCSPRSGDLSVYWYQQSLDQGLQFLIQYYNGEERAKGNILERFSAQQFPDLHSELNLSSLELGDSALYFCASSPPGQIYGYTFGSGTRLTVV.

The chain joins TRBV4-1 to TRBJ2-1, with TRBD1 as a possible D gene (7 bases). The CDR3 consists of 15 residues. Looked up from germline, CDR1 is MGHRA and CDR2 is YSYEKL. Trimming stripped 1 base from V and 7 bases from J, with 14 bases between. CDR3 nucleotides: TGCGCCAGCAGCCAAGCAGGGGGGCGTCCGAATGAGCAGTTCTTC. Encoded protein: CASSQAGGRPNEQFF.

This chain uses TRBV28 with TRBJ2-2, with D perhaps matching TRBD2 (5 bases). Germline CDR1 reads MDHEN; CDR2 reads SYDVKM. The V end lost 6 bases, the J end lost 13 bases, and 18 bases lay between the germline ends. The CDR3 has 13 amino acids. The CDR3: CASRLDSAGGLFF. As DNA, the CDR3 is TGTGCCAGCAGGCTGGACTCAGCCGGAGGGCTGTTTTTT.

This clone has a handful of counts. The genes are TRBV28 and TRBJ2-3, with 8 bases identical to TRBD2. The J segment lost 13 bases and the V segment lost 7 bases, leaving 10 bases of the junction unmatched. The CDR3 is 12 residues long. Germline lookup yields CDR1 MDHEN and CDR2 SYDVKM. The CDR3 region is CASKLGGREEYF. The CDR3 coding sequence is TGTGCCAGCAAGTTGGGGGGGCGGGAGGAGTATTTT. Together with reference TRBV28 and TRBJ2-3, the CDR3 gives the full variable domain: DVKVTQSSRYLVKRTGEKVFLECVQDMDHENMFWYRQDPGLGLRLIYFSYDVKMKEKGDIPEGYSVSREKKERFSLILESASTNQTSMYLCASKLGGREEYFGPGTRLTVL.

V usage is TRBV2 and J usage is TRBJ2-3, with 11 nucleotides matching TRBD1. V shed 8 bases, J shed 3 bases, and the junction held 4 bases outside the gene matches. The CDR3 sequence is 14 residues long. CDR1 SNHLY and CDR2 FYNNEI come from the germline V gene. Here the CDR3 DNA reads TGTGCCAGCGGACAGGGGGCGAATACAGATACGCAGTATTTT. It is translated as CASGQGANTDTQYF.

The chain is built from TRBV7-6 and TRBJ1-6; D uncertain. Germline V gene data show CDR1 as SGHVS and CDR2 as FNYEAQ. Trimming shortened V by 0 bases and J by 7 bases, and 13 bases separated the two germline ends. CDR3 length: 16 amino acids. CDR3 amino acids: CASSLATRVRNSPLHF. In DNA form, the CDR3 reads TGTGCCAGCAGCTTAGCCACGAGAGTTCGAAATTCACCCCTCCACTTT. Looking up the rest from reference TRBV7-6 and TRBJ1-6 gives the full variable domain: GAGVSQSPRYKVTKRGQDVALRCDPISGHVSLYWYRQALGQGPEFLTYFNYEAQQDKSGLPNDRFSAERPEGSISTLTIQRTEQRDSAMYRCASSLATRVRNSPLHFGNGTRLTVT.

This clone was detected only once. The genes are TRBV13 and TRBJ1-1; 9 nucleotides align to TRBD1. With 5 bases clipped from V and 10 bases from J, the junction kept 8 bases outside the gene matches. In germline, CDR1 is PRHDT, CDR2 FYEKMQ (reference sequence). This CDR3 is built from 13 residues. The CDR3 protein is CASSQGQGLGAFF. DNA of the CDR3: TGTGCCAGCAGCCAAGGACAGGGGTTGGGAGCTTTCTTT.

CDR3 DNA sequence: TGTGCCAGCAGCACCCCAGGGACAGGGACCTACGAGCAGTACTTC. Protein: CASSTPGTGTYEQYF. The J gene is TRBJ2-7, the V gene TRBV7-9, with TRBD1 matching over 9 bases. Germline V lookup: CDR1 SEHNR, CDR2 FQNEAQ (reference sequence). This CDR3 has 15 amino acids. The V segment lost 5 bases and the J segment 2 bases; nucleotides outside the gene matches: 7.

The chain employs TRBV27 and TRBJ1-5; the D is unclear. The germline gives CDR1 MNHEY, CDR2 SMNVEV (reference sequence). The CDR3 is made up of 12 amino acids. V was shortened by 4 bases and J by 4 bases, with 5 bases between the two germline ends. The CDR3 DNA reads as TGTGCCAGCAGTTACGAGAATCAGCCCCAGCATTTT. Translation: CASSYENQPQHF.

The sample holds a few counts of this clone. The CDR3 DNA reads as TGCGCCAGCAGCTTGGGAGGGTTTGAAGCTTTCTTT. This sequence encodes CASSLGGFEAFF. The rearrangement uses TRBV5-1 and TRBJ1-1; D remains ambiguous. This CDR3 spans 12 amino acids. Germline assignment: CDR1 SGHRS and CDR2 YFSETQ. The V and J ends lost 0 bases and 7 bases respectively, with 7 bases between them.

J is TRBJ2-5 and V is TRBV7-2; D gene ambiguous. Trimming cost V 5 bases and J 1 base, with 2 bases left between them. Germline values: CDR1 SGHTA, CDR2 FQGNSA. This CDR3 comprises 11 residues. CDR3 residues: CASSLQETQYF. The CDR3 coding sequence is TGTGCCAGCAGCCTCCAAGAGACCCAGTACTTC. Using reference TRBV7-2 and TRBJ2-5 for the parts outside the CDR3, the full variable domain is GAGVSQSPSNKVTEKGKDVELRCDPISGHTALYWYRQSLGQGLEFLIYFQGNSAPDKSGLPSDRFSAERTGGSVSTLTIQRTQQEDSAVYLCASSLQETQYFGPGTRLLVL.

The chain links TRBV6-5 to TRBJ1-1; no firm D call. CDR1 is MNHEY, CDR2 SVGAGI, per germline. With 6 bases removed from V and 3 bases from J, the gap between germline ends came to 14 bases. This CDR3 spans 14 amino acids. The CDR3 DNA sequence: TGTGCCAGCAGGAACCAGTGGAGCGACACTGAAGCTTTCTTT. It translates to CASRNQWSDTEAFF.

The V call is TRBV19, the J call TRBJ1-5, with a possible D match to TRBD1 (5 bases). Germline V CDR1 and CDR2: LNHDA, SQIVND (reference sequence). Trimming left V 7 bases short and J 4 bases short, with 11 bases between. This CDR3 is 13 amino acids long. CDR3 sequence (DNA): TGTGCCAGTATTAAGGGGTTGAATCAGCCCCAGCATTTT. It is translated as CASIKGLNQPQHF.

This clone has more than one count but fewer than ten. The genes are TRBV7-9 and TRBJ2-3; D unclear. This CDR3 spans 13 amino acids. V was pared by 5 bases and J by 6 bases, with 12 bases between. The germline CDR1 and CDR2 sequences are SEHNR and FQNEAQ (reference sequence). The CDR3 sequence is CASSPRGPDTQYF. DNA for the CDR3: TGTGCCAGCAGCCCAAGAGGTCCCGATACGCAGTATTTT.

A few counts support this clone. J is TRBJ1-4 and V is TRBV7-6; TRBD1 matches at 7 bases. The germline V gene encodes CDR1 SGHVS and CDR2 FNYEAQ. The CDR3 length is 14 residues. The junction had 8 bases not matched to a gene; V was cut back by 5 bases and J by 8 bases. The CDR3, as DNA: TGTGCCAGCAGCCAATCGACAGGGTGGGAAAAACTGTTTTTT. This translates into CASSQSTGWEKLFF.

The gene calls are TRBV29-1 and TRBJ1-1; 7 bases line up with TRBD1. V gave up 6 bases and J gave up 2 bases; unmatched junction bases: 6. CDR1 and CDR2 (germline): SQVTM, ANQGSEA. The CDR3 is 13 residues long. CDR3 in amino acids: CSVQGRSNTEAFF. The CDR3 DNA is TGCAGCGTACAGGGGAGATCCAACACTGAAGCTTTCTTT.

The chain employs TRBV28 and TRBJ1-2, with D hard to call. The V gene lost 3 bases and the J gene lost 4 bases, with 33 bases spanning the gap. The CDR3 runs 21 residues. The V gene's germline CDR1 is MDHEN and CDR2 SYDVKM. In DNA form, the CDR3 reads TGTGCCAGCAGTTTCCGTGACCGGGTCGGGCCGCATTACTATGAGGGCTATGGCTACACCTTC. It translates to CASSFRDRVGPHYYEGYGYTF.

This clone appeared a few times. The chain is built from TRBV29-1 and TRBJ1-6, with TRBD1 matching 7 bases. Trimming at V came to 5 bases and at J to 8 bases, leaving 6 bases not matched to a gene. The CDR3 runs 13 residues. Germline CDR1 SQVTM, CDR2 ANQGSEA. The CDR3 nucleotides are TGCAGCGTTAGGACAGGAGGCGATTCACCCCTCCACTTT. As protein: CSVRTGGDSPLHF.

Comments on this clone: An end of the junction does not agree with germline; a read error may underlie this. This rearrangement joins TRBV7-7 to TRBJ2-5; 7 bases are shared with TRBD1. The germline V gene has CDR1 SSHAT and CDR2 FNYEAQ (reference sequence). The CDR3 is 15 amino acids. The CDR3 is CASSYSNRGKETQYF. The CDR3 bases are TGTGCTAGCAGTTACAGTAACAGGGGAAAAGAGACCCAGTACTTC.

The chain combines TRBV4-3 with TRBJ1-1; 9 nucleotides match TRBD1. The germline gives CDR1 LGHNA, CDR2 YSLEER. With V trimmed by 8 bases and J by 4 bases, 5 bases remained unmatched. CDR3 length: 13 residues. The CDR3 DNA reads TGCGCCAGCGGTAGACAGGGGGGCACTGAAGCTTTCTTT. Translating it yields CASGRQGGTEAFF.

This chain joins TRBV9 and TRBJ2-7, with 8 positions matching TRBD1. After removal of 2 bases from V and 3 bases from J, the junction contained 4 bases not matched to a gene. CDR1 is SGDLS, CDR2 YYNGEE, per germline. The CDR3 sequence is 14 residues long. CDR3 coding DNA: TGTGCCAGCAGCGTCGGGACAGGACTCTACGAGCAGTACTTC. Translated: CASSVGTGLYEQYF.

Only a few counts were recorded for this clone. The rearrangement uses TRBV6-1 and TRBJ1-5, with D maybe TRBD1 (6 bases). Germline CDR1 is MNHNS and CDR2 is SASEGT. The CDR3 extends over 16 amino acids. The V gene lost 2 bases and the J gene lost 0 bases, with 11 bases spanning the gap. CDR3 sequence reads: CASSEPTGPSNQPQHF. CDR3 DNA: TGTGCCAGCAGTGAACCGACAGGACCTAGCAATCAGCCCCAGCATTTT.

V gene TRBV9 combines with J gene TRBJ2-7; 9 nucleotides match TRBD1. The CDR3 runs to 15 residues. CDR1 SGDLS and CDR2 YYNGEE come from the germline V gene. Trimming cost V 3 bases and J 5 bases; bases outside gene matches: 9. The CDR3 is CASSARGQGMDEQYF. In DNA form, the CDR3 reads TGTGCCAGCAGCGCAAGAGGACAGGGGATGGACGAGCAGTACTTC. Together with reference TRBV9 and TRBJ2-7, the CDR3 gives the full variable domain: DSGVTQTPKHLITATGQRVTLRCSPRSGDLSVYWYQQSLDQGLQFLIQYYNGEERAKGNILERFSAQQFPDLHSELNLSSLELGDSALYFCASSARGQGMDEQYFGPGTRLTVT.

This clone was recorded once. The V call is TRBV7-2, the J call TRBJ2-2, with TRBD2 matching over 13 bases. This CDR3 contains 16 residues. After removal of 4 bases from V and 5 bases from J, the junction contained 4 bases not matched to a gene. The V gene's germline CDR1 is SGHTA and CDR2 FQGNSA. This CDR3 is CASSSGLAGVTGELFF. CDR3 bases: TGTGCCAGCAGCTCTGGACTAGCGGGGGTGACCGGGGAGCTGTTTTTT.

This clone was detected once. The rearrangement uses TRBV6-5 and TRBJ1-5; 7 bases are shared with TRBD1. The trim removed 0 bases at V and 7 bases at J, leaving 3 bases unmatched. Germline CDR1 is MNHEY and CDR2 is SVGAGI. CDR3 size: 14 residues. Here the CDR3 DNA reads TGTGCCAGCAGTTACTCAGGGGGCGGGCAGCCCCAGCATTTT. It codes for CASSYSGGGQPQHF.